This T cell receptor beta chain was sequenced during a study of early T cells in non-severe SARS-CoV-2 infection. Across the whole study: The input, bulk RNA from unsorted whole blood, was sequenced, and chains were unpaired. Overall study results and limits: Anti-spike CD8 responses were favored by VDJdb matching, which missed private and CD4 specificities.

This clonotype was picked up a small number of times. What it binds is unknown. Individual cDNA molecules were tagged with unique molecular identifiers. From the 5' RACE reads, TCRdb called clonotypes with MiXCR, one entry per CDR3 protein. The sample holds around 70,000 distinct CDR3 sequences, 11% seen once. Germline V CDR1 and CDR2: MGHRA, YSYEKL. Between the trimmed V and J ends, which lost 4 bases and 0 bases, there was a span of 12 bases. This CDR3 is built from 15 residues. The chain carries TRBV4-1 and TRBJ1-2; D unclear. The receptor's source is an adult who was a healthcare worker with PCR-confirmed SARS-CoV-2 infection or an uninfected control (not recorded which). The source material was whole blood. The CDR3 DNA sequence: TGCGCCAGCAGCCGCAGTTTTCTCTCTAACTATGGCTACACCTTC. This encodes CASSRSFLSNYGYTF.